These T cell receptor beta chains were read from a single sample in a study of cytotoxic CD8 clonotypes in ibrutinib-treated CLL. Profiling relied on immunoSEQ multiplex PCR, and the TCRdb table lists in-frame clones only, not all of them. The data contain nearly 100,000 clones, 60% to 80% of them seen just once; the ten biggest clones take up about 34%. The sequencing used PBMCs, collected after 12 months of ibrutinib treatment. The receptors stem from a human donor with chronic lymphocytic leukemia. Each CDR3 is given with its conserved first and last residue. The order of the fields is J gene, V gene, D gene, clone size, CDR3 protein, CDR3 DNA. The D gene is left open where the match is weak. Rows give clone size only sometimes, using once, few, many, or a class for an expanded clone.

J: TRBJ2-7; V: TRBV28; D: TRBD1; size: medium-sized; CDR3: CASSLYAQGAGEQYF; DNA: TGTGCCAGCAGTTTATACGCACAGGGGGCGGGAGAGCAGTACTTC
J: TRBJ2-7; V: TRBV5-4; D: .; size: .; CDR3: CASSLRGRSYEQYF; DNA: TGTGCCAGCAGCTTACGGGGCCGCTCCTACGAGCAGTACTTC
J: TRBJ2-7; V: TRBV5-1; D: TRBD2; size: .; CDR3: CASSLIAGYYEQYF; DNA: TGCGCCAGCAGCTTAATAGCGGGGTACTACGAGCAGTACTTC
J: TRBJ2-1; V: TRBV19; D: .; size: .; CDR3: CASRDSSYNEQFF; DNA: TGTGCCAGTAGAGACAGCTCCTACAATGAGCAGTTCTTC
J: TRBJ1-5; V: TRBV5-5; D: .; size: .; CDR3: CASSLSQPNSNQPQHF; DNA: TGTGCCAGCAGCTTGTCACAACCCAACAGCAATCAGCCCCAGCATTTT
J: TRBJ1-6; V: TRBV5-1; D: .; size: once; CDR3: CASSLGDTTRHSPLHF; DNA: TGCGCCAGCAGCTTGGGGGACACAACTAGGCATTCACCCCTCCACTTT
J: TRBJ2-5; V: TRBV5-4; D: TRBD2; size: .; CDR3: CASSPPRGGASETQYF; DNA: TGTGCCAGCAGCCCGCCGCGCGGGGGGGCCTCAGAGACCCAGTACTTC
J: TRBJ2-1; V: TRBV7-9; D: .; size: once; CDR3: CASSLERGAPNEQFF; DNA: TGTGCCAGCAGCTTAGAACGGGGGGCGCCCAATGAGCAGTTCTTC
J: TRBJ2-1; V: TRBV4-1; D: TRBD2; size: .; CDR3: CASSQDSGLGAYNEQFF; DNA: TGCGCCAGCAGCCAGGACTCGGGACTAGGAGCCTACAATGAGCAGTTCTTC
J: TRBJ1-4; V: TRBV5-1; D: .; size: .; CDR3: CASSLDGTTNEKLFF; DNA: TGCGCCAGCAGCTTGGACGGGACAACTAATGAAAAACTGTTTTTT
J: TRBJ1-1; V: TRBV2; D: TRBD1; size: .; CDR3: CASSLTGGGWDTEAFF; DNA: TGTGCCAGCAGCCTCACAGGGGGCGGGTGGGACACTGAAGCTTTCTTT
J: TRBJ1-5; V: TRBV14; D: .; size: .; CDR3: CASSRLGGENQPQHF; DNA: TGTGCCAGCAGCCGCCTAGGCGGGGAAAATCAGCCCCAGCATTTT
J: TRBJ2-7; V: TRBV5-5; D: .; size: .; CDR3: CASSFNSEQYF; DNA: TGTGCCAGCAGCTTTAATAGCGAGCAGTACTTC
J: TRBJ2-7; V: TRBV18; D: TRBD1; size: once; CDR3: CASSPSPTGGSYEQYF; DNA: TGTGCCAGCTCACCGAGCCCGACAGGGGGGTCCTACGAGCAGTACTTC
J: TRBJ2-1; V: TRBV5-4; D: TRBD2; size: .; CDR3: CASSLDASGGNEQFF; DNA: TGTGCCAGCAGCTTGGACGCTAGCGGGGGTAATGAGCAGTTCTTC